One and the same sample provided the 15 T cell receptor beta chains below, sequenced in a study of OX40 agonist ivuxolimab in advanced cancers. The method was the immunoSEQ multiplex PCR assay. This is the immuneACCESS table as TCRdb keeps it, with only in-frame sequences that have V and J called. A part of the clones is gone; compared with another copy, unresolved V genes explain less than half, and the rest is unexplained. Present in this sample are 45,000 to 65,000 clones, 85% to 90% of which were seen just once. Together, the top ten hold 9.5% to 13% of the sample. The source was CD4+ or CD8+ T cells sorted from blood, collected in a trial of the OX40 agonist ivuxolimab. The receptors originated from an adult with an advanced solid tumor such as melanoma, head and neck, liver or kidney cancer.

The genes are TRBV11-2 and TRBJ2-5; 9 nucleotides align to TRBD1. V trimming: 6 bases; J trimming: 4 bases; junction bases outside the gene matches: 9. Germline assignment: CDR1 SGHAT and CDR2 FQNNGV. The CDR3 is 15 residues long. The CDR3 DNA reads as TGTGCCAGCAGTTACAGGGGGCAAGGGCGAGAGACCCAGTACTTC. It translates to CASSYRGQGRETQYF.

V and J are TRBV11-1 and TRBJ1-1; D is perhaps TRBD1 (5 bases). V was cut by 7 bases and J by 7 bases, with 19 bases left in between. CDR1 is SGHAT and CDR2 is FQDESV in the germline V gene (reference sequence). The CDR3 length is 14 residues. The CDR3: CASNDGGAVVEAFF. The CDR3 nucleotides read TGTGCCAGCAACGATGGGGGAGCCGTGGTTGAAGCTTTCTTT.

J is TRBJ1-2 and V is TRBV9; D is perhaps TRBD1 (5 bases). The CDR3 runs to 15 residues. Germline values: CDR1 SGDLS, CDR2 YYNGEE. The V end lost 4 bases, the J end lost 0 bases, and 13 bases lay between the germline ends. DNA of the CDR3: TGTGCCAGCAGCCTCTCGGAGACAGCTAACTATGGCTACACCTTC. Translation gives CASSLSETANYGYTF.

This CDR3 reads CAITSGLDSFEQYF. The CDR3 DNA reads as TGTGCCATCACCTCGGGACTAGACAGTTTCGAGCAGTACTTC. V usage is TRBV10-3 and J usage is TRBJ2-7; 8 positions match TRBD2. Germline loops: CDR1 ENHRY, CDR2 SYGVKD. This CDR3 has 14 amino acids. Trimming at V came to 7 bases and at J to 6 bases, leaving 11 bases not matched to a gene.

This sequence joins TRBV30 and TRBJ1-1; 8 bases match TRBD1. After removal of 3 bases from V and 4 bases from J, the junction contained 7 bases not matched to a gene. Germline V lookup: CDR1 GTSNPN, CDR2 SVGIG (reference sequence). The CDR3 is made up of 14 amino acids. As DNA, the CDR3 is TGTGCCTGGAGCTCCAGGGGGCACGGCACTGAAGCTTTCTTT. This codes for CAWSSRGHGTEAFF.

In this sample, this clone turned up once. J is TRBJ1-2 and V is TRBV5-6; D unresolved. V lost 0 bases and J lost 7, with 10 bases in between. This CDR3 comprises 13 residues. The V gene's germline CDR1 is SGHDT and CDR2 YYEEEE. CDR3 coding DNA: TGTGCCAGCAGCTTGGATCAGACCCTTGGCTACACCTTC. Residues: CASSLDQTLGYTF. Drawing the rest from reference TRBV5-6 and TRBJ1-2, the complete variable domain is DAGVTQSPTHLIKTRGQQVTLRCSPKSGHDTVSWYQQALGQGPQFIFQYYEEEERQRGNFPDRFSGHQFPNYSSELNVNALLLGDSALYLCASSLDQTLGYTFGSGTRLTVV.

V is TRBV7-8 and J is TRBJ2-1; tentative D call: TRBD1 (6 bases). Trimming pared 0 bases from V and 6 bases from J, leaving 21 bases between. The CDR3 loop spans 18 amino acids. Germline values: CDR1 SGHVS, CDR2 FQNEAQ. The CDR3 here is CASSLALFRTDPFNEQFF. The CDR3 DNA sequence: TGTGCCAGCAGCTTAGCGCTTTTTAGGACAGACCCTTTCAATGAGCAGTTCTTC. Variable domain in full (rest from reference TRBV7-8 and TRBJ2-1): GAGVSQSPRYKVAKRGQDVALRCDPISGHVSLFWYQQALGQGPEFLTYFQNEAQLDKSGLPSDRFFAERPEGSVSTLKIQRTQQEDSAVYLCASSLALFRTDPFNEQFFGPGTRLTVL.

The rearrangement uses TRBV11-2 and TRBJ2-7; D is perhaps TRBD1 (6 bases). Trimming removed 2 bases at V and 2 bases at J, with 10 bases between. Germline CDR1 and CDR2: SGHAT and FQNNGV. The CDR3 is made up of 14 amino acids. CDR3 residues: CASSLLQGPYEQYF. The CDR3 region has the DNA TGTGCCAGCAGCTTATTACAGGGCCCCTACGAGCAGTACTTC.

The V and J genes are TRBV5-1 and TRBJ2-5; tentative D call: TRBD2 (6 bases). CDR3 length equals 13 residues. V dropped 1 base and J dropped 4 bases, with 8 bases sitting between them. The V gene's germline CDR1 is SGHRS and CDR2 YFSETQ. CDR3: CASSLLGGETQYF. The CDR3 DNA reads TGCGCCAGCAGCTTGTTGGGAGGAGAGACCCAGTACTTC.

The V gene is TRBV7-2, the J gene TRBJ2-5; perhaps TRBD1 as D (6 bases). The CDR3 sequence is 14 residues long. V gave up 5 bases and J gave up 5 bases, with 15 bases separating them. Germline-derived CDR1 and CDR2 are SGHTA and FQGNSA. This chain's CDR3 is CASSLQGGRETQYF. CDR3 bases: TGTGCCAGCAGCCTACAGGGTGGCCGGGAGACCCAGTACTTC.

This chain connects TRBV19 to TRBJ2-5; 8 nucleotides match TRBD1. Germline-derived CDR1 and CDR2 are LNHDA and SQIVND (reference sequence). The CDR3 covers 15 residues. The junction had 5 bases not matched to a gene; V was cut back by 4 bases and J by 1 base. CDR3 in amino acids: CASSKITGGQETQYF. Here the CDR3 DNA reads TGTGCCAGTAGTAAGATTACAGGGGGCCAAGAGACCCAGTACTTC.

V is TRBV30 and J is TRBJ1-2; D possibly corresponds to TRBD1 (6 bases). V was clipped by 1 base and J by 0 bases, with 9 bases between them. Germline V CDR1 and CDR2: GTSNPN, SVGIG (reference sequence). The CDR3 is 14 residues long. For the CDR3, the DNA is TGTGCCTGGAGTGCGGACAGCACTAACTATGGCTACACCTTC. This codes for CAWSADSTNYGYTF.

The V and J genes are TRBV10-3 and TRBJ2-5; 10 bases agree with TRBD1. The V and J ends lost 6 bases and 2 bases, in that order; junction bases with no gene match: 12. The CDR3 spans 17 residues. Germline V gene sequence: CDR1 ENHRY, CDR2 SYGVKD. This CDR3 is CAIRAGTGVRQQETQYF. CDR3 bases: TGTGCCATCAGAGCCGGGACAGGGGTGAGGCAACAAGAGACCCAGTACTTC.

This chain links TRBV9 with TRBJ2-5, with D possibly being TRBD1 (6 bases). The CDR3 has 16 amino acids. CDR1 and CDR2 from the germline V gene are SGDLS and YYNGEE. Trimming left V 0 bases short and J 1 base short, with 13 bases between. Here the CDR3 DNA reads TGTGCCAGCAGCGTAGCTTCGGACAGATTCCAAGAGACCCAGTACTTC. Translated: CASSVASDRFQETQYF.

V gene TRBV4-3 combines with J gene TRBJ2-7; D gene ambiguous. V was trimmed by 3 bases and J by 6 bases, leaving 24 bases between them. The CDR3 covers 17 residues. Germline V gene lookup returns CDR1 LGHNA and CDR2 YSLEER. In DNA, the CDR3 is TGCGCCAGCAGCCATTCCTTGTACCGGGCTCGTCCCGGCGAGCAGTACTTC. Protein: CASSHSLYRARPGEQYF.